This T cell receptor beta chain was captured by sequencing in a study of blood T cell repertoires in COVID-19. In the study overall: T cells, B-cell-depleted T cells, or PBMCs provided the cDNA or gDNA that served as material.

Germline V gives CDR1 SGHTA, CDR2 FQGNSA. CDR3 length: 17 amino acids. V shed 1 base, J shed 2 bases, and the junction held 8 bases outside the gene matches. TCRdb's table, derived via immunoSEQ multiplex PCR, lists solely in-frame clones and lacks some. The sample yields hundreds of thousands of clones, 75% to 90% seen once. The TCR comes from a woman in her 30s with active or convalescent COVID-19. Source material: peripheral blood. The chain has TRBV7-2 and TRBJ2-3; 8 positions agree with TRBD2. The CDR3: CASSLGLSGTFTDTQYF. DNA of the CDR3: TGTGCCAGCAGCTTAGGCCTTAGCGGGACATTCACAGATACGCAGTATTTT.